A selection of T cell receptor beta chains follows, all from one sample in a study of OX40 agonist ivuxolimab in advanced cancers. Method: immunoSEQ multiplex PCR; TCRdb's copy keeps in-frame clones and lacks some. This sample has around 82,000 clones, with just over 85% found just once. Here the sequenced sample was CD4+ or CD8+ T cells sorted from blood, taken in a trial of the OX40 agonist ivuxolimab. The origin of the receptors is an adult with an advanced solid tumor such as melanoma, head and neck, liver or kidney cancer. The CDR3 runs from the conserved cysteine through the conserved F or W. The order of the fields is clone size, CDR3 length, V gene, D gene, J gene, CDR3 DNA, CDR3 protein. D genes are given only for firm matches. Only some rows state a clone size, as once, few, many or a class for expanded clones.

>-|11|TRBV28|-|TRBJ2-3
TGTGCCAGCACCCTAGGGGATACGCAGTATTTT
CASTLGDTQYF
>-|15|TRBV6-1|-|TRBJ1-1
TGTGCCAGCAGAGAGGTTATCACCCCCCGAACTGAAGCTTTCTTT
CASREVITPRTEAFF
>-|16|TRBV6-5|TRBD1|TRBJ2-7
TGTGCCAGCAGTTACTCGATTTTTGGACAGGGCTACGAGCAGTACTTC
CASSYSIFGQGYEQYF
>-|17|TRBV15|-|TRBJ2-2
TGTGCCACCAGCAGAGATCTGAACTCGGGGGCGACCGGGGAGCTGTTTTTT
CATSRDLNSGATGELFF
>-|15|TRBV2|TRBD1|TRBJ2-5
TGTGCCAGCAGATGGGACAGGGCCTCAGAAGAGACCCAGTACTTC
CASRWDRASEETQYF
>-|16|TRBV7-2|TRBD2|TRBJ2-5
TGTGCCAGCAGCCTTAGACTAGCGGACCATCGGGAGACCCAGTACTTC
CASSLRLADHRETQYF
>-|17|TRBV9|-|TRBJ2-7
TGTGCCAGCAGCGCTCACCGACAGCCTGTCGGTACTACCGAGCAGTACTTC
CASSAHRQPVGTTEQYF
>-|14|TRBV28|TRBD1|TRBJ1-4
TGTGCCAGCAAAAAACAGGGGGGAGACGAAAAACTGTTTTTT
CASKKQGGDEKLFF
>-|17|TRBV19|-|TRBJ1-6
TGTGCCAGTAGTCCCCTCTCGGGGACGAACAAGAATTCACCCCTCCACTTT
CASSPLSGTNKNSPLHF
>few|11|TRBV20-1|-|TRBJ1-1
TGCAGTGCTTTACCTGGCACTGAAGCTTTCTTT
CSALPGTEAFF
>-|14|TRBV5-4|-|TRBJ2-7
TGTGCCACCCAGGACTCCCTCCCCTCCTACGAGCAGTACTTC
CATQDSLPSYEQYF
>-|14|TRBV5-6|TRBD2|TRBJ2-1
TGTGCCAGCAGCTTGGGACTAGCGGGAGCTGAGCAGTTCTTC
CASSLGLAGAEQFF
>-|13|TRBV9|-|TRBJ1-3
TGTGCCAGCAGCGTTATGGCTGGAAACACCATATATTTT
CASSVMAGNTIYF
>-|14|TRBV2|-|TRBJ2-4
TGTGCCAGCAGGCCAGGGACAGCCAAAAACATTCAGTACTTC
CASRPGTAKNIQYF
>-|14|TRBV5-4|-|TRBJ2-5
TGTGCCAGCAGCCCAGACTACTTCCAAGAGACCCAGTACTTC
CASSPDYFQETQYF
>-|14|TRBV6-5|TRBD1|TRBJ2-3
TGTGCCAGCAGTTCGGGCAGGGGGACAGATACGCAGTATTTT
CASSSGRGTDTQYF
>-|16|TRBV7-2|-|TRBJ1-3
TGTGCCAGCAGCTTAGGTCTCCGATCCTCTGGAAACACCATATATTTT
CASSLGLRSSGNTIYF
>-|13|TRBV29-1|-|TRBJ1-2
TGCAGCGTTGAGCCCAGGAACCCCGTTGGCTACACCTTC
CSVEPRNPVGYTF
>-|12|TRBV28|-|TRBJ1-2
TGTGCCACGGATGGTCGGACGTCTGGCTACACCTTC
CATDGRTSGYTF
>-|19|TRBV15|-|TRBJ2-1
TGTGCCACCAGCAGATCCTTACCCCTGGGACTGAGAGCTTACAATGAGCAGTTCTTC
CATSRSLPLGLRAYNEQFF
>-|11|TRBV29-1|-|TRBJ1-1
TGCAGCGTTGACAGGGGTACTGAAGCTTTCTTT
CSVDRGTEAFF
>-|14|TRBV6-4|TRBD1|TRBJ2-3
TGTGCCAGCAGTGTGGACAGGGGGCAGGATACGCAGTATTTT
CASSVDRGQDTQYF
>-|11|TRBV2|-|TRBJ2-7
TGTGCCAGCAGTGAATTTTGGGAGCAGTACTTC
CASSEFWEQYF
>-|11|TRBV7-2|-|TRBJ2-1
TGTGCCAGCACCTTTGAGGAGGAGCAGTTCTTC
CASTFEEEQFF
>once|17|TRBV19|TRBD1|TRBJ2-3
TGTGCCAGTAGTATAGGACCCAGACAGGGGCGGACAGATACGCAGTATTTT
CASSIGPRQGRTDTQYF
>-|14|TRBV5-6|-|TRBJ1-4
TGTGCCAGCAGCTTGGTGGAGGTGAAAGAAAAACTGTTTTTT
CASSLVEVKEKLFF
>-|12|TRBV28|-|TRBJ1-1
TGTGCCAGCAGTTTGGGTCCTCAAGGAGCTTTCTTT
CASSLGPQGAFF
>-|13|TRBV7-9|-|TRBJ2-7
TGTGCCAGCAGCTTTGGTCTAAACTCCGAGCAGTACTTC
CASSFGLNSEQYF
>-|19|TRBV7-8|TRBD2|TRBJ2-1
TGTGCCAGCAGCCACTCCCCTCCTAGCGGGGGCCTCTTCGGCAATGAGCAGTTCTTC
CASSHSPPSGGLFGNEQFF
>-|15|TRBV7-9|-|TRBJ2-7
TGTGCCAGCAGCAAAGAGACAGCGGCAACCTACGAGCAGTACTTC
CASSKETAATYEQYF
>-|15|TRBV19|-|TRBJ1-4
TGTGCCAGTAGTATAGATTCGGCAACTAATGAAAAACTGTTTTTT
CASSIDSATNEKLFF
>-|15|TRBV5-1|-|TRBJ1-2
TGCGCCAGCAGCTTGGCCGTAGACCTTACCTATGGCTACACCTTC
CASSLAVDLTYGYTF
>once|14|TRBV30|TRBD1|TRBJ2-7
TGTGCCTGGACTAAGGACAGGGCAGCCTACGAGCAGTACTTC
CAWTKDRAAYEQYF
>-|15|TRBV6-1|-|TRBJ2-7
TGTGCCAGCAGTGAAGGGGTCGGTCTTTCGTACGAGCAGTACTTC
CASSEGVGLSYEQYF
>-|13|TRBV9|-|TRBJ2-7
TGTGCCAGCAGCGTAGGTAGTACTGGGGAGCAGTACTTC
CASSVGSTGEQYF
>-|16|TRBV7-2|TRBD2|TRBJ2-7
TGTGCCAGCAGCCGACGGGCTGGACTAGAGACTTACGAGCAGTACTTC
CASSRRAGLETYEQYF
>-|17|TRBV19|-|TRBJ2-3
TGTGCCAGTAGTACCCTCCCGGGCAGGAGGTTAACAGATACGCAGTATTTT
CASSTLPGRRLTDTQYF
>-|14|TRBV6-1|-|TRBJ1-2
TGTGCCAGCAGTGAAGTTCCGACGGTCTATGGCTACACCTTC
CASSEVPTVYGYTF
>-|15|TRBV19|-|TRBJ2-6
TGTGCCAGTTCAAAATCCTCCACTGGGGCCAACGTCCTGACTTTC
CASSKSSTGANVLTF
>-|14|TRBV19|-|TRBJ1-1
TGTGCCAGTAGTATGGTGGACGGGAGTACTGAAGCTTTCTTT
CASSMVDGSTEAFF
>-|13|TRBV18|-|TRBJ1-1
TGTGCCAGCTCACCGATGCGGAACACTGAAGCTTTCTTT
CASSPMRNTEAFF
>-|15|TRBV11-1|-|TRBJ2-5
TGTGCCAGCAGCTTAGTTTCGGGGGCTTGGGAGACCCAGTACTTC
CASSLVSGAWETQYF
>-|12|TRBV5-5|-|TRBJ2-7
TGTGCCAGCAGCCTCCTGAGCTACGAGCAGTACTTC
CASSLLSYEQYF
>-|16|TRBV5-1|TRBD1|TRBJ2-3
TGCGCCAGCAGCCAAACCGGACAGGGGGTAACAGATACGCAGTATTTT
CASSQTGQGVTDTQYF
>-|18|TRBV23-1|-|TRBJ1-2
TGCGCCAGCAGTCAACCCGACCGGGGGCATGGTTGCTACGATGGCTACACCTTC
CASSQPDRGHGCYDGYTF
>-|12|TRBV19|-|TRBJ2-5
TGTGCCAGTAGTATACGAGAGGAGACCCAGTACTTC
CASSIREETQYF
>-|16|TRBV10-3|TRBD2|TRBJ2-1
TGTGCCATCAGCGACTTGACTAGCGGGAGGGCCTTTGAGCAGTTCTTC
CAISDLTSGRAFEQFF
>-|19|TRBV11-2|TRBD2|TRBJ2-3
TGTGCCAGCACCTGGCGGGTGGGGAGGGGACTAGCGGACACAGATACGCAGTATTTT
CASTWRVGRGLADTDTQYF
>-|18|TRBV5-1|TRBD2|TRBJ2-1
TGCGCCAGCAGCGAGAAAGGTAGCGGGGAGAAAATCTACAATGAGCAGTTCTTC
CASSEKGSGEKIYNEQFF
>-|13|TRBV18|-|TRBJ1-5
TGTGCCAGCTCACCGGGGGTAAAGGAGCCCCAGCATTTT
CASSPGVKEPQHF
>few|11|TRBV28|-|TRBJ1-2
TGTGCCAGCATGAGGCAGTATGGCTACACCTTC
CASMRQYGYTF
>once|14|TRBV7-9|-|TRBJ2-7
TGTGCCAGCAGCTTAGCGGGGGGCCCTTACGAGCAGTACTTC
CASSLAGGPYEQYF
>-|16|TRBV7-3|-|TRBJ2-2
TGTGCCAGCAGCTTAAACTTCGTTGACAACACCGGGGAGCTGTTTTTT
CASSLNFVDNTGELFF
>-|14|TRBV19|TRBD2|TRBJ2-4
TGTGCCAGTAGTATTAATAGCGGGTTGGACATTCAGTACTTC
CASSINSGLDIQYF